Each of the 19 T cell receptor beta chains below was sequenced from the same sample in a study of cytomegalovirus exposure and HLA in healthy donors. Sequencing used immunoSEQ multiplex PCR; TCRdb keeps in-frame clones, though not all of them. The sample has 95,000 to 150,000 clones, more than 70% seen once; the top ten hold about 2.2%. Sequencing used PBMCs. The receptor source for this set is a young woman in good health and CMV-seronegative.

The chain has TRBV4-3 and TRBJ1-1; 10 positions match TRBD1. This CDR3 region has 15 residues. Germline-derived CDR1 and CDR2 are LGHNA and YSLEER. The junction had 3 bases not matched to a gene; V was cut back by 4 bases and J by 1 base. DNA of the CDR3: TGCGCCAGCAGCCTAAGGACAGGGGGGAACACTGAAGCTTTCTTT. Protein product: CASSLRTGGNTEAFF.

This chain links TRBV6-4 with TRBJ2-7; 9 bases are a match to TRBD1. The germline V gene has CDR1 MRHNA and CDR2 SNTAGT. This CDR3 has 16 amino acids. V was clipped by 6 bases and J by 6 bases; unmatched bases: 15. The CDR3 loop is CASRARLRDRAGEQYF. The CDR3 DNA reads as TGTGCCAGCAGAGCCAGGCTTCGGGACAGGGCCGGCGAGCAGTACTTC.

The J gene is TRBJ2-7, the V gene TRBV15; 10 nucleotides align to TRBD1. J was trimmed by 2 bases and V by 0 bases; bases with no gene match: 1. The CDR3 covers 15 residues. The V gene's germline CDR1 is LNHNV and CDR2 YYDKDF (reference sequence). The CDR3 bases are TGTGCCACCAGCAGAGATGGACAGGGGGCCTACGAGCAGTACTTC. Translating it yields CATSRDGQGAYEQYF.

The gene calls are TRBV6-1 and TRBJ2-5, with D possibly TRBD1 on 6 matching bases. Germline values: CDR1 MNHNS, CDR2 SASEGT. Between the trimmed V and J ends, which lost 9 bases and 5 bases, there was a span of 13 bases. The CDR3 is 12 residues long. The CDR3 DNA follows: TGTGCCAGTTTTACAGGGTCGGAGACCCAGTACTTC. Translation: CASFTGSETQYF.

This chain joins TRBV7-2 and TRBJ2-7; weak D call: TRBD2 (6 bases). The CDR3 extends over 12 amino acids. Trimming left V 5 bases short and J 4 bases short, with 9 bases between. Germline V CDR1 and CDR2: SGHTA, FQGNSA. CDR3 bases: TGTGCCAGCAGCCCTCGGGGGTACGAGCAGTACTTC. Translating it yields CASSPRGYEQYF.

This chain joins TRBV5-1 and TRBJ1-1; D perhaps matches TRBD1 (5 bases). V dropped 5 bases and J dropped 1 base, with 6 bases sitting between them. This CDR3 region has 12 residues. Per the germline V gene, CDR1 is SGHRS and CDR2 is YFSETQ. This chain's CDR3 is CASRTGNTEAFF. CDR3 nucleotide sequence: TGCGCCAGCAGAACAGGGAACACTGAAGCTTTCTTT. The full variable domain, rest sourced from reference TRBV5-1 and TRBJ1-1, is KAGVTQTPRYLIKTRGQQVTLSCSPISGHRSVSWYQQTPGQGLQFLFEYFSETQRNKGNFPGRFSGRQFSNSRSEMNVSTLELGDSALYLCASRTGNTEAFFGQGTRLTVV.

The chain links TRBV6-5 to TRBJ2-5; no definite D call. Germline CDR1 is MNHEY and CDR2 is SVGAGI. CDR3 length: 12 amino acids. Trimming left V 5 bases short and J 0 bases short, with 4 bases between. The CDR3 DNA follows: TGTGCCAGCAGTCCCGACCAAGAGACCCAGTACTTC. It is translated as CASSPDQETQYF.

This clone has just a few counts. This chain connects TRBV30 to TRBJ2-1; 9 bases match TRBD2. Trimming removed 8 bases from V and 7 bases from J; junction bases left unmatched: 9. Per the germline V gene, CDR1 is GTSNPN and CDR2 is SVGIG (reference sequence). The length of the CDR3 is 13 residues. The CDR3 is CARDLAGRNEQFF. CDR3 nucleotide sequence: TGTGCCAGGGACCTAGCGGGGAGGAATGAGCAGTTCTTC.

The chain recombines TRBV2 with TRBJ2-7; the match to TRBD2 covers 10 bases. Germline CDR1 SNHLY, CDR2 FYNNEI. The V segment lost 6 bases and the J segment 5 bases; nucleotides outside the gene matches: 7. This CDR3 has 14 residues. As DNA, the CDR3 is TGTGCCAGCAGACAGAGCGGGGGGGCCAACGAGCAGTACTTC. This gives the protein CASRQSGGANEQYF.

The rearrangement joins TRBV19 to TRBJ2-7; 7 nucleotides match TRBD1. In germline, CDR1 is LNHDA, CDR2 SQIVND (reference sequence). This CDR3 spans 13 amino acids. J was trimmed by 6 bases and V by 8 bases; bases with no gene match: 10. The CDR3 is CASGQALSREQYF. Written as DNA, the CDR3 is TGTGCCAGTGGACAGGCCCTTTCTCGCGAGCAGTACTTC.

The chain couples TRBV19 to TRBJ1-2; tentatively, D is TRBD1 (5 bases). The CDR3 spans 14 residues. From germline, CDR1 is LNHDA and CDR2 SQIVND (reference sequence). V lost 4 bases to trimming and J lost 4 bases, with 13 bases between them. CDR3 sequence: CASSNLRQIYGYTF. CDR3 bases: TGTGCCAGTAGTAATCTGAGACAGATCTATGGCTACACCTTC.

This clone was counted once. The CDR3 nucleotides read TGTGCCAGCAGTGTGACATCTTCAGCGAACACTGAAGCTTTCTTT. Translating gives CASSVTSSANTEAFF. The chain has TRBV6-1 and TRBJ1-1, with D unclear. This CDR3 region has 15 residues. V lost 4 bases and J 1 base, leaving 13 bases between the germline ends. CDR1 is MNHNS, CDR2 SASEGT, per germline.

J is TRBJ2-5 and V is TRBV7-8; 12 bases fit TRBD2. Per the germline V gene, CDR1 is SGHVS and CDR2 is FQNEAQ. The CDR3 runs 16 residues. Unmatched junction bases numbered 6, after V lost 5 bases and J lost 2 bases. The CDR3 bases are TGTGCCAGCAGCCATCGGACTAGCGGGGATCAAGAGACCCAGTACTTC. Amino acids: CASSHRTSGDQETQYF.

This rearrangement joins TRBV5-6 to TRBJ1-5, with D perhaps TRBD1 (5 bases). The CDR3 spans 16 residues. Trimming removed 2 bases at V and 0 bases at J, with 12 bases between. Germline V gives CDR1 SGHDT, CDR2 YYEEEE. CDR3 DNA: TGTGCCAGCAGCTTTATGCAGGGAGGTAGCAATCAGCCCCAGCATTTT. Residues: CASSFMQGGSNQPQHF.

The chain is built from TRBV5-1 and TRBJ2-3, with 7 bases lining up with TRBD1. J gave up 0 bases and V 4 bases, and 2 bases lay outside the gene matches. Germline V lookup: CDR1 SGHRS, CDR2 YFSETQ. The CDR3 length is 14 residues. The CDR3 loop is CASSQGDSTDTQYF. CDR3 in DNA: TGCGCCAGCAGCCAGGGGGACAGCACAGATACGCAGTATTTT. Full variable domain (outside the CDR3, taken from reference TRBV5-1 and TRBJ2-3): KAGVTQTPRYLIKTRGQQVTLSCSPISGHRSVSWYQQTPGQGLQFLFEYFSETQRNKGNFPGRFSGRQFSNSRSEMNVSTLELGDSALYLCASSQGDSTDTQYFGPGTRLTVL.

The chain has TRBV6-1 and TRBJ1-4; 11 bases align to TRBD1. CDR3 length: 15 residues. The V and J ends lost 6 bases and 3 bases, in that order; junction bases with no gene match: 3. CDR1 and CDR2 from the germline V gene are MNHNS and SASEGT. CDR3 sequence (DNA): TGTGCCAGCAGGGACAGGGGGCCTGCTAATGAAAAACTGTTTTTT. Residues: CASRDRGPANEKLFF.

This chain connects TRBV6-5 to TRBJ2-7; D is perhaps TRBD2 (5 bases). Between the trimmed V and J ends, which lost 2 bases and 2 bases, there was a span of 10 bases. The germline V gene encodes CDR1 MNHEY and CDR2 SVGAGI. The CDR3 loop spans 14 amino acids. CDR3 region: CASSYEGGTYEQYF. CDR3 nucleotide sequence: TGTGCCAGCAGTTACGAGGGCGGTACCTACGAGCAGTACTTC.

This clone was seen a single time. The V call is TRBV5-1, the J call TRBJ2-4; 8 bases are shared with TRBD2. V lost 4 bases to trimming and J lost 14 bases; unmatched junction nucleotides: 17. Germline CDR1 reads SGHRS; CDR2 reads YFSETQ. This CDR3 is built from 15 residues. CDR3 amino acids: CASSTSGGGGPDEYF. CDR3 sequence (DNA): TGCGCCAGCAGCACCTCCGGCGGCGGGGGGCCGGACGAGTACTTC.

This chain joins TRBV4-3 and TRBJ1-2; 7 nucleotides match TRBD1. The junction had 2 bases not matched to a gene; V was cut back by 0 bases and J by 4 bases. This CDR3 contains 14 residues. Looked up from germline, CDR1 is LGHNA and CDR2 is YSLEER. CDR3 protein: CASSQDRDSYGYTF. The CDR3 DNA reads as TGCGCCAGCAGCCAAGATAGGGACAGCTATGGCTACACCTTC.